This T cell receptor (beta chain) was identified during a study of Ad26.COV2.S vaccination and SARS-CoV-2 variants. Across the whole study: A participant enrolled in the COV1001 Ad26.COV2.S trial arm provided the sample. Ad26.COV2.S shots went into the muscle once or twice, 56 days apart. Study conclusions and caveats: It is possible that the TCR breadth and depth analyses underestimated the total T cell responses.

Repertoires were generated with immunoSEQ multiplex PCR, while TCRdb's copy carries only in-frame clones and drops some. The repertoire consists of just over 350,000 clones, with roughly 81% occurring once and the leading ten covering around 3.3%. Worth noting for this clone: Antigen unknown.

The treatment here: around 19 received Ad26.COV2.S at low or high dose, single or two shots; about 5 received placebo; per-sample allocation not given. Sample collection was performed on day 63 after the first vaccine or placebo injection. This sequence originates from a person aged 18-60 years who received the Ad26.COV2.S COVID-19 vaccine or a placebo. This sample comprised peripheral blood, obtained in a trial of Ad26.COV2.S vaccine versus placebo.

Here the CDR3 reads CASSVRGGRGKGSYEQYF. The CDR3 nucleotides read TGTGCCAGCAGCGTCCGAGGTGGCAGGGGAAAAGGTTCGTACGAGCAGTACTTC. The J gene is TRBJ2-7, the V gene TRBV7-9; maybe TRBD1 (6 bases). The CDR3 has 18 residues. In germline, CDR1 is SEHNR, CDR2 FQNEAQ (reference sequence). V was clipped by 5 bases and J by 4 bases, with 27 bases between them. The full variable domain, with the rest looked up from reference TRBV7-9 and TRBJ2-7, is DTGVSQNPRHKITKRGQNVTFRCDPISEHNRLYWYRQTLGQGPEFLTYFQNEAQLEKSRLLSDRFSAERPKGSFSTLEIQRTEQGDSAMYLCASSVRGGRGKGSYEQYFGPGTRLTVT.